A single sample gave rise to the 5 T cell receptor beta chains below, sequenced in a study of identical twins. TCRdb ran MiXCR on the 5' RACE reads and lists one entry per CDR3 protein. Of fewer than 550,000 distinct CDR3 sequences listed, 15% were seen once; the top ten hold about 0.47%. These data also featured in a second study, about yellow fever vaccine responses in identical twins.

The sequencing sample was made of CD4+ T cells sorted from blood. Every receptor here comes from a woman between 18 and 29 years old in good health.

The rearrangement links TRBV7-2 to TRBJ2-1; the match to TRBD1 covers 9 bases. In germline, CDR1 is SGHTA, CDR2 FQGNSA. The CDR3 totals 15 residues. Unmatched junction bases numbered 6, after V lost 0 bases and J lost 9 bases. CDR3 sequence: CASSLARTGGAEQFF. The CDR3 nucleotides are TGTGCCAGCAGCTTAGCCCGAACAGGGGGCGCTGAGCAGTTCTTC.

The J gene is TRBJ2-1, the V gene TRBV24-1; weak D call: TRBD2 (5 bases). This CDR3 contains 14 residues. Germline V gene lookup returns CDR1 KGHDR and CDR2 SFDVKD. V was clipped by 1 base and J by 5 bases, with 8 bases between them. DNA of the CDR3: TGTGCCACCAGTGATTTTTCCGGGAACAATGAGCAGTTCTTC. Its translation is CATSDFSGNNEQFF.

This clonotype occurred a few times. V is TRBV28 and J is TRBJ2-7; D call uncertain. V lost 3 bases and J 1 base, leaving 13 bases between the germline ends. Germline V gene lookup returns CDR1 MDHEN and CDR2 SYDVKM. The CDR3 is 15 residues long. The CDR3 spells CASSFGSLHSYEQYV. The DNA for the CDR3 is TGTGCCAGCAGTTTCGGGTCTCTCCATTCCTACGAGCAGTACGTC.

The sample holds a few counts of this clonotype. The chain is built from TRBV20-1 and TRBJ1-3; no reliable D call. The CDR3 consists of 13 residues. Per the germline V gene, CDR1 is DFQATT and CDR2 is SNEGSKA (reference sequence). V lost 1 base and J 6 bases, leaving 10 bases between the germline ends. Written as DNA, the CDR3 is TGCAGTGCTAGAGCCCAGGTGCTAAACACCATATATTTT. Its translation is CSARAQVLNTIYF.

The V gene is TRBV7-9, the J gene TRBJ1-1; no clear D gene. The CDR3 spans 14 residues. V dropped 4 bases and J dropped 1 base, with 10 bases sitting between them. Germline V gene lookup returns CDR1 SEHNR and CDR2 FQNEAQ (reference sequence). CDR3 loop: CASSWGEGNTEAFF. The CDR3 DNA reads as TGTGCCAGCAGCTGGGGAGAGGGGAACACTGAAGCTTTCTTT. The full variable domain, rest sourced from reference TRBV7-9 and TRBJ1-1, is DTGVSQNPRHKITKRGQNVTFRCDPISEHNRLYWYRQTLGQGPEFLTYFQNEAQLEKSRLLSDRFSAERPKGSFSTLEIQRTEQGDSAMYLCASSWGEGNTEAFFGQGTRLTVV.